A selection of T cell receptor beta chains follows, all from one sample in a study of Ad26.COV2.S vaccination and SARS-CoV-2 variants. Sequencing used immunoSEQ multiplex PCR; TCRdb keeps in-frame clones, though not all of them. Of some 240,000 clones listed, around 90% are singletons. The input for sequencing was peripheral blood, taken in a trial of Ad26.COV2.S vaccine versus placebo. The origin of the receptors is a person between 18 and 65 years old who received the Ad26.COV2.S COVID-19 vaccine or a placebo. Each CDR3 is given with its conserved first and last residue. D genes are given only for firm matches. Size is omitted from some rows. Given values are once, few, many or a class for expanded clones.

size,V,J,D,DNA,CDR3
-,TRBV6-4,TRBJ1-1,-,TGTGCCAGCAGTACCGTCCTGGGCACTGAAGCTTTCTTT,CASSTVLGTEAFF
few,TRBV20-1,TRBJ1-5,-,TGCAGTGCTAGTAATAGGGGCCATCAGCCCCAGCATTTT,CSASNRGHQPQHF
-,TRBV4-2,TRBJ2-7,TRBD1,TGTGCCAGCAGCCTGGGACAGCCTGAGGAGCAGTACTTC,CASSLGQPEEQYF
-,TRBV30,TRBJ1-4,TRBD1,TGTGCCTGGGAGAGGACAGGGGTGAATGAAAAACTGTTTTTT,CAWERTGVNEKLFF
once,TRBV20-1,TRBJ2-7,TRBD2,TGCAGTGGGGGGACTAGCGCCAAGCAGTACTTC,CSGGTSAKQYF
-,TRBV4-1,TRBJ2-7,-,TGCGCCAGCAGCCAAACAGGGTCGCACGAGCAGTACTTC,CASSQTGSHEQYF
-,TRBV5-5,TRBJ1-6,-,TGTGCCAGCAGCTGGGAACAGGGAAGGGATTCACCCCTCCACTTT,CASSWEQGRDSPLHF
-,TRBV7-3,TRBJ2-3,TRBD2,TGTGCCAGCAGCCTCCTAGCGGGGGCTTCCCAAGATACGCAGTATTTT,CASSLLAGASQDTQYF
-,TRBV27,TRBJ2-1,-,TGTGCCAGCAGAAGCGACGGGGCAGCCTACAATGAGCAGTTCTTC,CASRSDGAAYNEQFF
-,TRBV4-1,TRBJ2-2,-,TGCGCCAGCAGCATGATCGAGCTGGGGAGGAGCACCGGGGAGCTGTTTTTT,CASSMIELGRSTGELFF
-,TRBV5-4,TRBJ2-1,-,TGTGCCAGCAGCCAGGCCGGGCGTTACAATGAGCAGTTCTTC,CASSQAGRYNEQFF
few,TRBV2,TRBJ1-2,-,TGTGCCAGCAGTGGAGGGACATACTATGGCTACACCTTC,CASSGGTYYGYTF
-,TRBV29-1,TRBJ2-3,TRBD1,TGCAGCGTTGAAAAGGGGGCAAGGGCAGATACGCAGTATTTT,CSVEKGARADTQYF
-,TRBV6-1,TRBJ2-5,-,TGTGCCAGCAGTGAAGCCCGGGGGGCCCACCAAGAGACCCAGTACTTC,CASSEARGAHQETQYF
-,TRBV5-4,TRBJ1-2,TRBD1,TGTGCCAGCTCGGGACAGATGTATGGCTACACCTTC,CASSGQMYGYTF
-,TRBV30,TRBJ2-6,-,TGTGCCGTCGGACGGCCCGGGGCCAACGTCCTGACTTTC,CAVGRPGANVLTF
-,TRBV5-5,TRBJ1-2,-,TGTGCCAGCAGCTTGGTATTGGACGGCTACACCTTC,CASSLVLDGYTF
-,TRBV4-1,TRBJ2-1,TRBD2,TGCGCCAGCAGCCAGACCACGGGACTAGCGGATCGCTGGGGCCGAGACAATGAGCAGTTCTTC,CASSQTTGLADRWGRDNEQFF
-,TRBV4-1,TRBJ1-2,TRBD1,TGCGCCAGCAGCCAAGATAGGACAGGGGCCCCCATAAGGGATGGCTACACCTTC,CASSQDRTGAPIRDGYTF
-,TRBV18,TRBJ1-5,-,TGTGCCAGCTCACCAGGGGGGGATCAGCCCCAGCATTTT,CASSPGGDQPQHF